This TCR beta chain comes out of a study of CD8 T cells in ankylosing spondylitis (dated by TCRdb to 2015 to 2018). Notes on the research overall: The study set out to find disease-linked TCR variants by profiling T cell receptor beta repertoires in ankylosing spondylitis patients and healthy donors. Peripheral blood was sampled, and synovial fluid was also collected from ankylosing spondylitis patients. In total, the full study cohort was made up of 95 to 110 healthy donors and about two dozen ankylosing spondylitis patients.

Sequencing was carried out with an Illumina MiSeq. TCR beta libraries were prepared by quantitative 5'-RACE with molecular barcodes. In the original analysis: Disease-linked TCR variants were identified with a new computational method built on a probabilistic model of VDJ rearrangement. Starting from the raw public reads, TCRdb applied fastp trimming at Q25, assembled clones with MiXCR and retained in-frame beta chains. Under each unique CDR3 protein, matching rows form one entry showing the most common genes and DNA. Clone size and V and J calls follow TCRdb, not the original study. In this sample the table shows roughly 26,000 distinct CDR3 sequences, 10% to 15% of which occur a single time. Of the sample, 30% to 35% is held by the ten largest clones. This clonotype was seen at least ten times. It has no known antigen specificity. Base qualities were left out, and no much larger clone turns up one base away.

Beyond this particular receptor, the publication reports: Some motif variants were previously reported in synovial fluid and blood of reactive arthritis patients, suggesting common disease-initiation mechanisms. Blood from ankylosing spondylitis patients appeared to be characterized by a TCR beta motif composed of several highly homologous amino acid variants. A CD8+ phenotype was shown by the disease-linked clones, which were found at relatively low frequencies in peripheral blood. According to the report, matched synovial fluid samples from ankylosing spondylitis patients were significantly enriched for the disease-linked clones.

V is shortened by 6 bases, J by 5 bases, and the region joining them spans 16 bases. CDR1 and CDR2, looked up from the germline V gene, are MNHNS and SASEGT. Reading from cysteine to phenylalanine, the CDR3 counts 14 amino acids. Only the CDR3 portion is preserved as DNA: 42 bases, with reading frame beginning at the first base. This clonotype was obtained from a male donor with ankylosing spondylitis or in good health (not recorded which). The rearranged chain carries TRBV6-1 and TRBJ2-5, with the D gene too uncertain to name. The sample comprised blood. The nucleotide sequence reads TGTGCCAGCAGCCCGGTGGGCGGAAGGGAGACCCAGTACTTC. It codes for CASSPVGGRETQYF.